Following are 7 T cell receptor beta chains from one sample sequenced in a study of OX40 agonist ivuxolimab in advanced cancers. Sequenced by immunoSEQ multiplex PCR; TCRdb stores in-frame clones only, minus some. The sample holds about 95,000 clones, 80% to 90% seen once. Source: CD4+ or CD8+ T cells sorted from blood, taken in a trial of the OX40 agonist ivuxolimab. All receptors derive from an adult with an advanced solid tumor such as melanoma, head and neck, liver or kidney cancer.

A word on this clone: A junction boundary mismatches the germline segment, possibly from a read error. This CDR3 is CASSRGRYRNF. The CDR3 bases are TGTGCCAGCAGCCGCGGACGGTATCGGAACTTC. The chain employs TRBV28 and TRBJ2-5; no definite D call. The germline V gene encodes CDR1 MDHEN and CDR2 SYDVKM. This CDR3 is 11 amino acids long.

The chain couples TRBV4-2 to TRBJ1-1; D might be TRBD1 (6 bases). V lost 3 bases to trimming and J lost 0 bases, with 17 bases between them. The CDR3 is made up of 17 amino acids. Germline loops: CDR1 LGHNA, CDR2 YNFKEQ. This CDR3 reads CASSQAAEGDMNTEAFF. CDR3 DNA sequence: TGTGCCAGCAGCCAGGCAGCGGAAGGGGACATGAACACTGAAGCTTTCTTT.

The chain is built from TRBV18 and TRBJ2-7; D unresolved. Germline V gene data show CDR1 as KGHSH and CDR2 as LQKENI. The germline V and J ends were trimmed by 1 base and 4 bases, with 8 bases remaining between them. The CDR3 extends over 13 amino acids. DNA of the CDR3: TGTGCCAGCTCACCACAGGGTAGTTACGAGCAGTACTTC. Translating gives CASSPQGSYEQYF.

V is TRBV11-3 and J is TRBJ2-1; a weak D match, TRBD1 (5 bases). Germline V CDR1 and CDR2: SGHNT, YENEEA. The V gene lost 0 bases and the J gene lost 6 bases, with 12 bases spanning the gap. The CDR3 is made up of 15 amino acids. The CDR3 loop is CASSLDSYRTNEQFF. CDR3 nucleotide sequence: TGTGCCAGCAGCTTAGATTCATACAGGACCAATGAGCAGTTCTTC.

The rearrangement links TRBV2 to TRBJ2-7; 8 positions agree with TRBD2. Germline V lookup: CDR1 SNHLY, CDR2 FYNNEI. The CDR3 runs 14 residues. V dropped 6 bases and J dropped 11; count of bases not matched to a gene: 15. The CDR3 is CASRGTRLALVEYF. The CDR3, as DNA: TGTGCCAGCAGGGGGACTAGACTAGCGTTGGTCGAGTACTTC.

The V and J genes are TRBV19 and TRBJ1-5, with 8 bases fitting TRBD1. CDR3 length: 14 amino acids. From germline, CDR1 is LNHDA and CDR2 SQIVND (reference sequence). Unmatched junction bases numbered 6, after V lost 7 bases and J lost 4 bases. CDR3 protein: CASIGDRLNQPQHF. The CDR3 nucleotides read TGTGCCAGTATCGGGGACAGGTTGAATCAGCCCCAGCATTTT.

The chain carries TRBV5-4 and TRBJ1-1, with D uncertain. Germline assignment: CDR1 SGHNT and CDR2 YYREEE (reference sequence). V was trimmed by 7 bases and J by 5 bases, leaving 18 bases between them. CDR3 length: 14 residues. CDR3 sequence: CASGGGPGGTEAFF. CDR3 coding DNA: TGTGCCAGCGGTGGAGGACCGGGAGGAACTGAAGCTTTCTTT.